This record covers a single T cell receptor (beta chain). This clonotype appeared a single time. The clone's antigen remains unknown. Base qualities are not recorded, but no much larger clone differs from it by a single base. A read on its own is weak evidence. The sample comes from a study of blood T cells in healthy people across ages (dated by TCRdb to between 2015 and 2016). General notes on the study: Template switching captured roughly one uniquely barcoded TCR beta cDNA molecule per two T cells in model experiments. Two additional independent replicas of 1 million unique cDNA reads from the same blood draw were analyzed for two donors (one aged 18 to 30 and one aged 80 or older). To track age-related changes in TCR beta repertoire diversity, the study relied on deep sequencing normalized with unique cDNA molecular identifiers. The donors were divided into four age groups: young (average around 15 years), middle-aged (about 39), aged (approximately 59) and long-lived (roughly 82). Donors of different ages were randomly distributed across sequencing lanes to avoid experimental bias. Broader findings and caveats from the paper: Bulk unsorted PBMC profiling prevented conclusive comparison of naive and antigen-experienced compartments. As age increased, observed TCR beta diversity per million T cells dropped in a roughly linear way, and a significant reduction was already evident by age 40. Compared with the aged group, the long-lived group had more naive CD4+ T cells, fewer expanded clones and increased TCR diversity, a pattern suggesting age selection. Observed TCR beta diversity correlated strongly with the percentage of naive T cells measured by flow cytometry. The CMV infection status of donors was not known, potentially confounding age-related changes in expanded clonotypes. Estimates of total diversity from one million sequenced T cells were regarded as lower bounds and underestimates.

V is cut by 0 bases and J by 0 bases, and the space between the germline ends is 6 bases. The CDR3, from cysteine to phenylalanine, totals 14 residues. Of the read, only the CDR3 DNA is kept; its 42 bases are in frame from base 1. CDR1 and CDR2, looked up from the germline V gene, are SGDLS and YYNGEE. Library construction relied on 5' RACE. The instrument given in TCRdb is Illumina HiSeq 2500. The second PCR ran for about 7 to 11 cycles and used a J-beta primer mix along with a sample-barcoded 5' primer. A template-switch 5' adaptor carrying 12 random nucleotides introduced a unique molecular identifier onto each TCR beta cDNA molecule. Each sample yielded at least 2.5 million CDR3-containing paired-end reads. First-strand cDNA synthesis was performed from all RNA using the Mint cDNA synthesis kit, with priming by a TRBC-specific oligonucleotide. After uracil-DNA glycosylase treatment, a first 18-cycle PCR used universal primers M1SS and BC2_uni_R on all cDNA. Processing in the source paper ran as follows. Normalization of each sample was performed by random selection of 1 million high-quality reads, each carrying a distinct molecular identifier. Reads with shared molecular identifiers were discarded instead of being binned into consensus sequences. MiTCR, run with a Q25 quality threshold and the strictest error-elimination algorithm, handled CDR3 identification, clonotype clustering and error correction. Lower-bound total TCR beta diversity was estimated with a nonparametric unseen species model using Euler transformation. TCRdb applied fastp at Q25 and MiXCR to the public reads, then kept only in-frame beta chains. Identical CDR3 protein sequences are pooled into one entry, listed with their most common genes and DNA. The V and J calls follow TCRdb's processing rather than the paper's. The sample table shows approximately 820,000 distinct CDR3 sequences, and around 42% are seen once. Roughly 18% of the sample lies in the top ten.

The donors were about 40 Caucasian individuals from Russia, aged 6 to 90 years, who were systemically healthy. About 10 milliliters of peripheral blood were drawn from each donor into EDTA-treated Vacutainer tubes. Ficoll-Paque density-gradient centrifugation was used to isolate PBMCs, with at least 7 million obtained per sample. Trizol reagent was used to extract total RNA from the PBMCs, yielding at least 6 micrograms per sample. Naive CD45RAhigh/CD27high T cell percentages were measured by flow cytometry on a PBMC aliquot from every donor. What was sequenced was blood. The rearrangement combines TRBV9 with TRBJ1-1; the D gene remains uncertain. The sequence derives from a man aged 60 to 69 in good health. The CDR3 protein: CASSVVGVNTEAFF. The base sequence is TGTGCCAGCAGCGTAGTGGGTGTGAACACTGAAGCTTTCTTT.